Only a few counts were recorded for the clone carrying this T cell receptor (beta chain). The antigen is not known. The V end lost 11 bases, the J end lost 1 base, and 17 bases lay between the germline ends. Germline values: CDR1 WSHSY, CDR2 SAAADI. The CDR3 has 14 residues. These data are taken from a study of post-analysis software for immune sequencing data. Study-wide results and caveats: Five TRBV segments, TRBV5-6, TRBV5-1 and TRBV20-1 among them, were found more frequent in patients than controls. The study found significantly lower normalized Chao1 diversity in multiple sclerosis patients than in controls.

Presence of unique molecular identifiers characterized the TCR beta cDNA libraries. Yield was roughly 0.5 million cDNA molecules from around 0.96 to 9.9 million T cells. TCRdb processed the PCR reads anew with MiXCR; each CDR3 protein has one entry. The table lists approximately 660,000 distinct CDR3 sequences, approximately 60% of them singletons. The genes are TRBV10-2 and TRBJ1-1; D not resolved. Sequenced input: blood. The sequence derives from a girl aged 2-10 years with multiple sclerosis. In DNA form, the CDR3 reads TGCGCCTCATCGAACGACGGCGCGAACACTGAAGCTTTCTTT. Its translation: CASSNDGANTEAFF.